The subject of this entry is one T cell receptor beta chain. Its specificity is not known. TCR alpha and TCR beta cDNA libraries with sample barcodes and UMIs came from 5'RACE using constant-segment primers. TCRdb passed the 5' RACE reads through MiXCR, listing each CDR3 protein once. The table includes some 240 distinct CDR3 sequences, 85% to 95% detected once. The sample belongs to a study of T-cell memory formation after mild COVID-19. The CDR3 covers 13 residues. The ends were cut back, 5 bases at V and 4 bases at J, with 9 bases in the middle. Germline CDR1 SGHTA, CDR2 FQGNSA. Findings and limits, study-wide: The second-wave clones peaking on day 37 were not confirmed as SARS-CoV-2-specific. The study detected some responding clones in pre-infection memory, suggesting cross-reactive memory joined. Those CD4+ clones that contracted were mainly in CM and EM (CD8+ ones in EMRA).

The chain uses TRBV7-2 and TRBJ1-5; weak D call: TRBD1 (5 bases). This TCR came from an adult who had mild COVID-19 (a few samples of this study predate the infection). Cell type and time point are not known. Source material: PBMCs or a T cell subset sorted from them (not recorded which). CDR3 in DNA: TGTGCCAGCAGCCTTTGGGGGAATCAGCCCCAGCATTTT. The encoded protein is CASSLWGNQPQHF.